This T cell receptor (beta chain) was found in a study of cytomegalovirus exposure and HLA in healthy donors (dated by TCRdb to the late 2010s). The study in broad terms: According to an earlier analysis of around 600 of the donors, 200 million or so T cells yielded 100 million or so unique TCR beta sequences and about 300 Gb of sequence data. Donor age, sex, ethnicity and CMV serostatus were compiled together with the repertoire data. To predict cytomegalovirus infection status, the study brought together high-throughput TCR immunosequencing, statistical association of individual TCRs with disease status, and machine learning. In a later genetic analysis, genome-wide SNP genotypes for 398 of the 666 donors were used, and that subset was treated as a discovery cohort. Four to six DR-DQ haplotypes were handled as single units for association and clustering, since linkage in the cohort was strong. Rather than drawing on any new phenotypic data, the later analysis identified candidate immune exposures from TCR beta sequences and the way those sequences occurred across donors. On average, 235,054 unique TCR beta nucleotide sequences were sequenced per donor among more than 350 genotyped donors of the cohort, with approximately 18% of those sequences being non-productive. In an earlier analysis of several hundred of the donors, high-throughput TCR beta sequencing was used to judge whether each TCR beta V gene segment behaved as functional or pseudogenic. Besides the first cohort of 666 subjects, a separate validation cohort made up of 120 different subjects was used. HLA typing included class I and class II loci at four-digit resolution. The number of typed donors differed by locus: 629-630 for A, B, C, DRB1 and DQB1; some 500 for DQA1; some 610 for DPA1; and about 450 for DPB1. An early release covering 550 to 700 HLA-typed donors comprised approximately 290 gigabases of sequencing data and 85 million or so unique TCR sequences. The study was designed to test whether signatures of past pathogen exposure could be identified by cataloging public T cell receptors. Of the 300 to 500 genotyped donors, 81% were placed in the genetic ancestry cluster associated with self-reported Caucasian donors. All discovery cohort repertoires had been generated using a single sequencing platform. A later analysis re-examined previously published TCR beta repertoires from more than 600 donors and added high-resolution HLA genotyping to investigate patterns of TCR occurrence. Using immunosequencing, the study profiled T cell repertoires from 500 to 800 subjects and related those repertoires to cytomegalovirus serostatus.

The CDR1 and CDR2 encoded by the germline V gene (reference sequence) are SSHAT and FNYEAQ. Here V drops 2 bases and J drops 7 bases, and the junction holds 10 bases not matched to any gene. Its CDR3 holds 16 amino acids, cysteine through phenylalanine. CDR3 DNA is the only sequence kept; it has 48 bases, read in frame from the first base. The cohort consisted of approximately 670 healthy bone marrow donors. At the time of sampling, all cohort members were nominally healthy, though unrecorded immune exposures were likely present. The donor tested CMV seronegative, placing the donor among the roughly 350 seronegative members of the cohort. A peripheral blood sample was collected from each donor, and TCR beta sequencing was performed on peripheral blood mononuclear cells. Genomic DNA was extracted from the blood cell samples with the Qiagen DNeasy Blood Extraction Kit. Overall study results and their limits: Correlated functional status among segregating V segments might be attributable to linkage disequilibrium, but an unknown experimental factor could not be ruled out. A later analysis found that most CMV-associated TCR beta chains appeared HLA-restricted, with HLA associations seemingly driven largely by CMV exposure. Most TCR sequences were observed very rarely across donors, whereas some public TCRs were present in many individuals. According to a later analysis, TCR association rates differed among HLA loci, with DRB1 alleles showing the most associated TCRs and HLA-C alleles showing the fewest. A cluster of highly shared sequence variants was judged likely to be a technical artifact of the sequencing pipeline. When HLA alleles, especially DR and DQ, strongly co-occurred, TCR associations were difficult to assign to individual alleles. According to a later analysis, parvovirus B19, influenza, CMV and Epstein-Barr virus appeared linked to several top co-occurrence clusters. HLA typing was unavailable for some donors at each locus, so association tests used only the typed subset. In a later analysis, HLA-associated TCR beta chains showed more clonal expansion and lower generation probabilities than non-associated chains that were equally common. Compared with the approximately 600-donor mean, donors in an Asian-associated ancestry cluster had fewer N-insertions in productive TCRs, according to a later genetic analysis. For the cohort, immune exposure information was limited to CMV serostatus. The classifier was reported to diagnose cytomegalovirus status with high specificity and sensitivity in both the original and validation cohorts. Some IMGT-functional V segments, including TRBV6-2 and TRBV6-3, could not be distinguished by the 87-base-pair reads and were therefore excluded. This cohort had only TCR beta chains sequenced, and the lack of alpha or paired-chain data limited which features could be detected. The presence/absence analyses assumed that sequencing depth was roughly uniform across donors, and that assumption may not be true. A further reported finding was that TCR beta sequences accurately predicted the HLA-A and HLA-B alleles for most subjects in the first cohort. Seventeen rarely observed V segments, including chromosome 9 orphons, were excluded from the earlier analysis of several hundred of the donors because counts were too low. The authors suggested that the approach could potentially be generalized to other disease states and immunological phenotypes. A later analysis associated around 16,000 TCR beta sequences with specific HLA alleles at a false discovery rate of 0.05. In the study, around 150 TCR beta chains were listed as associated with cytomegalovirus. In an earlier analysis of 587 of the donors, most TCR beta V segments appeared in productive rearrangements about 90% or about 30% of the time, broadly matching IMGT annotations. A few of the identified cytomegalovirus-associated TCR beta chains were confirmed in vitro to be specific for cytomegalovirus antigens. V-gene and J-gene trimming of TCR beta chains was associated with a missense DCLRE1C variant in a later genetic analysis, and the association was replicated in an independent cohort.

Library method: the immunoSEQ multiplex PCR assay. A mixture of 60 forward primers for TCR Vbeta segments and 13 reverse primers for TCR Jbeta segments was used in the multiplex PCR. The CDR3 region of rearranged TCR beta genes was amplified from genomic DNA by a multiplex PCR assay. Amplified TCR beta libraries were sequenced as 87-base-pair reads on the Illumina HiSeq System. In the source study's methods: In a later analysis, 80 million or so unique TCR beta chains were counted across the approximately 640 repertoires, and about 9.9 million of these chains were shared by at least two donors. To remove PCR and sequencing errors, raw reads were error-corrected and collapsed into unique sequences using a nearest-neighbor algorithm that merged closely related sequences. Alignment of CDR3 sequences to IMGT reference sequences was used to assign V, D and J gene segments. For a sequence to be retained, a match of at least six nucleotides was required to both a V gene segment and a J gene segment. A rearrangement counted as productive if the CDR3 had no stop codons and remained in frame with V and J, and every other rearrangement counted as non-productive. CDR3 was defined by IMGT convention, running from the second conserved V-encoded cysteine to the conserved J-encoded phenylalanine. The earlier analysis of fewer than 750 of the donors excluded sequences that lacked an unambiguous match to a single V gene segment. In an earlier analysis of approximately 590 of the donors, V segments were called functional above 56.7% productive rearrangements and were called segregating when the between-donor standard deviation exceeded 5%. A statistical classification framework was built for diagnosing cytomegalovirus status from the catalog of TCR beta chain sequences. In a later analysis, TCR nucleotide sequences were compared against IMGT/GENE-DB human TR gene sequences so that V and J genes could be assigned. The TCRdist pipeline was used in a later analysis to assign CDR3 sequences and most-parsimonious VDJ recombination scenarios. A later analysis defined each TCR beta chain by its CDR3 amino acid sequence plus V-gene family, and excluded reads lacking a unique V-gene family. To address suspected cross-contamination and a sequencing artifact, a later analysis removed 550 to 750 highly shared, low-generation-probability nucleotide sequences. In a later analysis, a clonal expansion index was calculated for each public chain from normalized within-repertoire ranks of inferred template counts. In a later analysis, generation probabilities were computed with a VDJ recombination model fitted to out-of-frame rearrangements, and the resulting probabilities were checked against IGoR. A later analysis scored TCR-TCR, TCR-HLA and TCR-CMV co-occurrence with hypergeometric tests, applying a repertoire-size bias correction to TCR pairs. In a later analysis, false discovery rates were estimated by permuting HLA or CMV assignments 20 times. In a later analysis, co-occurring TCRs were grouped using DBSCAN, with TCRdist sequence similarity added in when clustering inside HLA-allele-positive subsets. For co-occurrence clustering, repertoires with fewer than 30,000 or more than 120,000 public chains were excluded, along with about five repertoires with anomalous nucleotide sharing. TCRdb retrieved this table from immuneACCESS and kept in-frame rearrangements only. Not all clones are present; in checked studies, unresolved V genes account for under half, and no reason is known for the remainder. That table furnishes V, J and clone size, whereas the DNA furnished D and trimming. For this sample there are some 220,000 clones; about 89% appear just once. The ten most abundant clones make up about 1% of the sample.

A remark on this clone: The antigen it recognizes is unknown. Per-nucleotide qualities are absent, and no much larger clonotype sits a single base away.

The sequence is built from TRBV7-7 and TRBJ2-5; 10 central nucleotides agree with TRBD1. The sequencing sample was made of PBMCs. This clonotype was obtained from a woman aged 18-29 years in good health and CMV-seronegative. CDR3 reads: CASSLLPGTGEVTQYF. The nucleotide sequence reads as follows: TGTGCCAGCAGCTTACTCCCGGGGACAGGGGAGGTGACCCAGTACTTC.